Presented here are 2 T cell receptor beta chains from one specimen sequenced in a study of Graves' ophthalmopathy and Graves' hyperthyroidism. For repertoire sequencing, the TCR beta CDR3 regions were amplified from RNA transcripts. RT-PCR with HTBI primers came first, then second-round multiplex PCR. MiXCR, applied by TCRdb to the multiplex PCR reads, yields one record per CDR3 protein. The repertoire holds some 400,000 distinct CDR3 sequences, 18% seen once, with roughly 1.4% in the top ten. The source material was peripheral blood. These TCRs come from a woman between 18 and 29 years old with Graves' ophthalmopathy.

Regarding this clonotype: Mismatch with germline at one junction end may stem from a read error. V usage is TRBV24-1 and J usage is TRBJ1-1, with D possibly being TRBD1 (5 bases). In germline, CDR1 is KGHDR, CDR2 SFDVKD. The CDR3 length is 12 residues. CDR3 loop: CATSDPDTKAFF. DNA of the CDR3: TGTGCCACCAGTGACCCGGACACTAAAGCTTTCTTT.

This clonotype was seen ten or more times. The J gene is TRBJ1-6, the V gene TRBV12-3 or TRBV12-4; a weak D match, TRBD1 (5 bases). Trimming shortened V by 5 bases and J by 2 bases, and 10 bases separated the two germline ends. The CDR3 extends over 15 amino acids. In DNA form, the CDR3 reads TGTGCCAGCAGTCCTCGGGGCCCCTATAATTCACCCCTCCACTTT. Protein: CASSPRGPYNSPLHF.